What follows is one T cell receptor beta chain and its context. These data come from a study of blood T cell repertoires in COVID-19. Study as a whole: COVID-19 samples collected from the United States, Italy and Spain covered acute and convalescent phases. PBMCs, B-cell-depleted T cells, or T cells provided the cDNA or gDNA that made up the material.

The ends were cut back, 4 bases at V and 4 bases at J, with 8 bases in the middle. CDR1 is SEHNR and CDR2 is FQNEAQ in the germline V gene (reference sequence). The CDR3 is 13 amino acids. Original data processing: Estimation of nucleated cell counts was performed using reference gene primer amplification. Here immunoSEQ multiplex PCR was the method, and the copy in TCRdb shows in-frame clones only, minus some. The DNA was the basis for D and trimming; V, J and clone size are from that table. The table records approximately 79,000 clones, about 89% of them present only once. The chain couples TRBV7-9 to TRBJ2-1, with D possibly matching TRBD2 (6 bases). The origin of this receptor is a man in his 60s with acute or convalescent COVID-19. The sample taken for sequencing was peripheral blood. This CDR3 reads CASSSREYNEQFF. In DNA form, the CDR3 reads TGTGCCAGCAGCTCCCGGGAGTACAATGAGCAGTTCTTC.